The clone carrying this TCR beta chain has more than one count but fewer than ten. The antigen is unknown. MiXCR, run by TCRdb on the reads, gives a single entry per CDR3 protein. The data show about 140,000 distinct CDR3 sequences, about 6% seen once. These data belong to a study of T cell repertoires in cytomegalovirus infection. Study details: Public TCR beta signatures indicated both CMV infection and matching HLA type.

General study results and limits: HLA-C-restricted CMV-specific TCR beta clonotypes prevailed in the ex vivo response. Accumulated public TCR beta family frequency recognized individuals carrying CMV together with the relevant HLA.

Material: PBMCs. The clonotype was recovered from a human donor in good health (CMV status not recorded). Some clones in this sample may be carry-over from other donors' samples.

As DNA, the CDR3 is TGTGCCAGCAGCACACGGACTAGCGGGGGCGACGAGCAGTACTTC. Translation: CASSTRTSGGDEQYF. This rearrangement joins TRBV7-3 to TRBJ2-7; TRBD2 agrees at 13 bases. V was clipped by 5 bases and J by 5 bases; unmatched bases: 6. This CDR3 region has 15 residues. CDR1 SGHTA and CDR2 FQGTGA come from the germline V gene. The full variable domain, rest sourced from reference TRBV7-3 and TRBJ2-7, is GAGVSQTPSNKVTEKGKYVELRCDPISGHTALYWYRQSLGQGPEFLIYFQGTGAADDSGLPNDRFFAVRPEGSVSTLKIQRTERGDSAVYLCASSTRTSGGDEQYFGPGTRLTVT.